A single T cell receptor beta chain is shown here with its context. This record comes from a study of blood T cell repertoires in COVID-19. For the study at large: COVID-19 samples from acute and convalescent phases originated in the United States, Italy and Spain. The cDNA or gDNA used as material had been derived from T cells, B-cell-depleted T cells, or PBMCs.

Original methodology: Estimation of nucleated cell counts relied on the amplification of reference gene primers. The assay was immunoSEQ multiplex PCR, and TCRdb's table has in-frame clones only and misses some. V and J calls plus clone size are reproduced from that table; the DNA served to infer D and trimming. The sample holds under 300,000 clones, approximately 91% seen once. Germline CDR1 SGDLS, CDR2 YYNGEE. The CDR3 is made up of 14 amino acids. Between the trimmed V and J ends, which lost 0 bases and 4 bases, there was a span of 7 bases. The rearrangement joins TRBV9 to TRBJ1-4; D unclear. The sample comprised peripheral blood. This receptor was obtained from a man aged 45-65 years with acute or convalescent COVID-19. The CDR3 here is CASSVGQNNEKLFF. The CDR3 coding sequence is TGTGCCAGCAGCGTAGGGCAGAATAATGAAAAACTGTTTTTT.